The 10 T cell receptor beta chains below come from one sample, sequenced in a study of T-cell reconstitution after alpha-beta-depleted transplantation in children. For TCRbeta, the library was prepared with unique molecular identifiers. TCRdb called the PCR reads again in MiXCR, with one record for every CDR3 protein. This table has about 980,000 distinct CDR3 sequences, roughly 29% appearing once. Sequenced material: PBMCs, mostly from graft donor cells, taken 360 days after TCRalphabeta/CD19-depleted stem cell transplant. These receptors originate from a boy under three years old who had a stem cell transplant for SCID, so the T cells may come from the graft donor.

This clonotype has just a few counts. The V call is TRBV7-2, the J call TRBJ2-3; 10 bases agree with TRBD1. Germline CDR1 and CDR2: SGHTA and FQGNSA. V lost 6 bases and J lost 2; bases outside the gene matches: 5. CDR3 size: 15 residues. The CDR3 nucleotides are TGTGCCAGCAGGGACAGGGGGGCCTTCACAGATACGCAGTATTTT. Protein product: CASRDRGAFTDTQYF. The full variable domain, with the rest looked up from reference TRBV7-2 and TRBJ2-3, is GAGVSQSPSNKVTEKGKDVELRCDPISGHTALYWYRQSLGQGLEFLIYFQGNSAPDKSGLPSDRFSAERTGGSVSTLTIQRTQQEDSAVYLCASRDRGAFTDTQYFGPGTRLTVL.

This clonotype has a count of ten or more. V usage is TRBV20-1 and J usage is TRBJ2-3; D tentatively fits TRBD1 or TRBD2 (5 bases each). This CDR3 has 12 residues. V was trimmed by 2 bases and J by 14 bases, leaving 17 bases between them. The germline V gene encodes CDR1 DFQATT and CDR2 SNEGSKA (reference sequence). CDR3 loop: CSARWDGPWGYF. CDR3 nucleotides: TGCAGTGCTAGATGGGACGGCCCCTGGGGGTATTTT.

The rearrangement joins TRBV5-1 to TRBJ2-1; TRBD2 aligns across 9 bases. V was clipped by 0 bases and J by 8 bases; unmatched bases: 18. This CDR3 is built from 19 residues. Germline V lookup: CDR1 SGHRS, CDR2 YFSETQ. The CDR3 reads CASSLEVAGAPRRYHEQFF. CDR3 in DNA: TGCGCCAGCAGCTTGGAAGTAGCGGGGGCCCCCAGGAGATACCATGAGCAGTTCTTC.

This clonotype has more than one count but fewer than ten. V gene TRBV20-1 combines with J gene TRBJ2-3, with 10 bases identical to TRBD2. The CDR3 is 17 residues long. Germline assignment: CDR1 DFQATT and CDR2 SNEGSKA (reference sequence). With V trimmed by 3 bases and J by 3 bases, 12 bases remained unmatched. The DNA for the CDR3 is TGCAGTGCTAGTGAAGCGGGGGGGCGAAGCTCGACAGATACGCAGTATTTT. It encodes CSASEAGGRSSTDTQYF.

This clonotype has only a few counts. The chain links TRBV6-1 to TRBJ2-7, with a tentative D call TRBD1 (5 bases). V gave up 5 bases and J gave up 5 bases, with 22 bases separating them. Germline CDR1 and CDR2: MNHNS and SASEGT. The length of the CDR3 is 16 residues. CDR3 amino acids: CASSRPQGARTNEQYF. The CDR3 nucleotides are TGTGCCAGCAGTAGACCTCAGGGTGCGCGGACAAACGAGCAGTACTTC.

This chain connects TRBV20-1 to TRBJ2-5; possibly TRBD1 for D (6 bases). Germline V gene sequence: CDR1 DFQATT, CDR2 SNEGSKA (reference sequence). This CDR3 spans 15 amino acids. V was shortened by 7 bases and J by 1 base, with 19 bases between the two germline ends. The CDR3 here is CSVRAGATLQETQYF. The CDR3 DNA follows: TGCAGTGTCCGGGCAGGGGCTACCCTCCAAGAGACCCAGTACTTC.

The CDR3 DNA follows: TGTGCCAGCAGGCCGACCGGGACAGGGTCGGAGCAGTACTTC. Translating gives CASRPTGTGSEQYF. The chain combines TRBV7-2 with TRBJ2-7, with 9 bases matching TRBD1. V gave up 6 bases and J gave up 7 bases; unmatched junction bases: 10. The CDR3 contains 14 residues. The V gene's germline CDR1 is SGHTA and CDR2 FQGNSA.

In its sample, this clonotype was seen a few times. The chain combines TRBV5-1 with TRBJ2-1; tentatively, D is TRBD1 (5 bases). The CDR3 sequence is 14 residues long. V was trimmed by 1 base and J by 5 bases, leaving 10 bases between them. Germline CDR1 is SGHRS and CDR2 is YFSETQ. CDR3: CASSLLGRDNEQFF. CDR3 bases: TGCGCCAGCAGCTTGTTGGGGCGCGACAATGAGCAGTTCTTC.

V usage is TRBV9 and J usage is TRBJ2-1, with TRBD2 matching 12 bases. The J segment lost 15 bases and the V segment lost 0 bases, leaving 7 bases of the junction unmatched. The CDR3 covers 14 residues. In germline, CDR1 is SGDLS, CDR2 YYNGEE. The CDR3 protein is CASSVVPSGGAVFF. Written as DNA, the CDR3 is TGTGCCAGCAGCGTAGTTCCTAGCGGGGGGGCCGTGTTCTTC.

The gene calls are TRBV6-4 and TRBJ2-2; D uncertain. Germline loops: CDR1 MRHNA, CDR2 SNTAGT. The CDR3 is 14 residues long. The V and J ends lost 5 bases and 0 bases respectively, with 7 bases between them. The CDR3: CASSPQTNTGELFF. For the CDR3, the DNA is TGTGCCAGCAGTCCGCAGACGAACACCGGGGAGCTGTTTTTT.